Sequencing of this T cell receptor (beta chain) was carried out in a study of cytomegalovirus exposure and HLA in healthy donors (dated by TCRdb to the late 2010s). In terms of the full investigation: According to an earlier analysis of a few hundred of the donors, some 170 million T cells yielded 90 million to 140 million unique TCR beta sequences and 276 Gb of sequence data. Genome-wide SNP genotypes for about 65% of the roughly 700 donors were used in a later genetic analysis, which treated that subset as a discovery cohort. Approximately 330 gigabases of sequencing data and 70 million to 95 million unique TCR sequences made up an early release that covered approximately 650 HLA-typed donors. HLA typing covered class I and class II loci at four-digit resolution. A separate validation cohort of roughly 110 different subjects was used in addition to the roughly 640-subject first cohort. Donor age, sex, ethnicity and CMV serostatus were compiled alongside the repertoire data. The genetic ancestry cluster associated with self-reported Caucasian donors included about four fifths of the roughly 390 genotyped donors. Using immunosequencing, the study profiled T cell repertoires from about 610 subjects and related those repertoires to cytomegalovirus serostatus. Among over 350 genotyped donors of the cohort, an average of 235,054 unique TCR beta nucleotide sequences were sequenced per donor, approximately 20% of them non-productive. The aim of the study was to test whether cataloging public T cell receptors could identify signatures of past pathogen exposure. Typing coverage varied by locus: about 629-630 donors for A, B, C, DRB1 and DQB1; approximately 500 for DQA1; 606 for DPA1; about 450 for DPB1. High-throughput TCR immunosequencing, statistical association of individual TCRs with disease status, and machine learning were combined to predict cytomegalovirus infection status. To decide whether each TCR beta V gene segment behaved as functional or pseudogenic, an earlier analysis of some 600 of the donors relied on high-throughput TCR beta sequencing. All discovery cohort repertoires had been generated using a single sequencing platform. About five DR-DQ haplotypes were treated as single units for association and clustering because of strong linkage in the cohort. A later analysis re-examined previously published TCR beta repertoires from more than 650 donors and added high-resolution HLA genotyping to investigate patterns of TCR occurrence. The later analysis used no new phenotypic data to find candidate immune exposures, relying instead on TCR beta sequences and their occurrence across donors.

The CDR3 has 13 amino acids, counting the end cysteine and phenylalanine. Of the read, only the CDR3 DNA is kept; its 39 bases are in frame from base 1. CDR1 SQVTM and CDR2 ANQGSEA are derived from the germline V gene. V and J are trimmed by 7 bases and 1 base, and the gene matches miss 3 bases of the junction. Concerning this clone itself: Its target antigen remains unknown. No clone much larger than this one lies a single base away; base qualities are absent.

Beyond this particular receptor, the publication reports: Because counts were too low, some 16 rarely observed V segments, including chromosome 9 orphons, were excluded from the earlier analysis of about 500 of the donors. According to a later analysis, most CMV-associated TCR beta chains appeared to be HLA-restricted, and the HLA associations seemed to be driven largely by CMV exposure. In an earlier analysis of approximately 600 of the donors, most TCR beta V segments were observed in productive rearrangements about 90% or about 30% of the time, broadly matching IMGT annotations. In a later genetic analysis, fewer N-insertions in productive TCRs were reported among donors in an Asian-associated ancestry cluster than the roughly 700-donor mean. According to a later analysis, TCR association rates differed among HLA loci, with DRB1 alleles showing the most associated TCRs and HLA-C alleles showing the fewest. The authors suggested that the approach could potentially be generalized to other disease states and immunological phenotypes. A later analysis reported that several top co-occurrence clusters appeared linked to parvovirus B19, influenza, CMV and Epstein-Barr virus. An association between a missense DCLRE1C variant and V-gene and J-gene trimming of TCR beta chains was found in a later genetic analysis and replicated in an independent cohort. The classifier was reported to diagnose cytomegalovirus status with high specificity and sensitivity in both the original cohort and the validation cohort. Most TCR sequences were observed very rarely across donors, whereas some public TCRs were present in many individuals. The 87-base-pair reads could not distinguish some IMGT-functional V segments, including TRBV6-2 and TRBV6-3, so those segments were excluded. Correlated functional status among segregating V segments might reflect linkage disequilibrium, but an unknown experimental factor could not be ruled out. In vitro tests confirmed that a few of the cytomegalovirus-associated TCR beta chains recognize cytomegalovirus antigens. In this cohort, only TCR beta chains were sequenced, and detectable features were limited by the absence of alpha or paired-chain data. When HLA alleles, especially DR and DQ, strongly co-occurred, TCR associations were difficult to assign to individual alleles. A further reported finding was that TCR beta sequences accurately predicted the HLA-A and HLA-B alleles for most subjects in the first cohort. For the cohort, immune exposure information was limited to CMV serostatus. In a later analysis, over 15,000 TCR beta sequences were associated with specific HLA alleles at a false discovery rate of 0.05. A group of highly shared sequence variants was considered likely to be a technical artifact of the sequencing pipeline. Roughly uniform sequencing depth across donors was assumed in presence/absence analyses, although this assumption may not hold. A total of 150 or so TCR beta chains were listed by the study as associated with cytomegalovirus. A later analysis found that HLA-associated TCR beta chains were more clonally expanded and had lower generation probabilities than equally common non-associated chains. Because some donors lacked HLA typing at each locus, the association tests relied only on the typed subset.

The method behind the library was the immunoSEQ multiplex PCR assay. For the multiplex PCR, a mixture combining 60 forward primers for TCR Vbeta segments and 13 reverse primers for TCR Jbeta segments was used. The CDR3 region of rearranged TCR beta genes was amplified from genomic DNA by a multiplex PCR assay. On the Illumina HiSeq System, the amplified TCR beta libraries were sequenced as 87-base-pair reads. The authors processed their data as follows. Across the 700 or so repertoires, a later analysis counted approximately 83 million unique TCR beta chains, 8.5 million to 12 million of which were shared by at least two donors. Raw reads were error-corrected and collapsed into unique sequences by a nearest-neighbor algorithm in which closely related sequences were merged to remove PCR and sequencing errors. CDR3 sequences were aligned to IMGT reference sequences to assign V, D and J gene segments. For a sequence to be retained, a match of at least six nucleotides to both a V gene segment and a J gene segment was required. Rearrangements were called productive when the CDR3 lacked stop codons and stayed in frame with V and J; all others were non-productive. CDR3 was defined according to IMGT convention as the region running from the second conserved V-encoded cysteine to the conserved J-encoded phenylalanine. The earlier analysis of about 620 of the donors excluded sequences that lacked an unambiguous match to a single V gene segment. An earlier analysis of just under 600 of the donors called V segments functional above 56.7% productive rearrangements and segregating when the between-donor standard deviation exceeded 5%. A statistical classification framework was built for diagnosing cytomegalovirus status from the catalog of TCR beta chain sequences. V and J gene assignment, in a later analysis, came from comparing TCR nucleotide sequences with IMGT/GENE-DB human TR gene sequences. The TCRdist pipeline was used in a later analysis to assign CDR3 sequences and most-parsimonious VDJ recombination scenarios. In a later analysis, every TCR beta chain was defined by the combination of its CDR3 amino acid sequence and its V-gene family, and reads without a unique V-gene family were dropped. To address suspected cross-contamination and a sequencing artifact, a later analysis removed 592 highly shared, low-generation-probability nucleotide sequences. In a later analysis, a clonal expansion index was calculated for each public chain from normalized within-repertoire ranks of inferred template counts. Generation probabilities in a later analysis came from a VDJ recombination model fitted to out-of-frame rearrangements, and those results were checked against IGoR. In a later analysis, hypergeometric tests were used to score TCR-TCR, TCR-HLA and TCR-CMV co-occurrence, with a repertoire-size bias correction applied to TCR pairs. False discovery rates were estimated in a later analysis by permuting HLA or CMV assignments 20 times. In a later analysis, co-occurring TCRs were grouped with DBSCAN, and TCRdist sequence similarity was added when clustering was performed within HLA-allele-positive subsets. For co-occurrence clustering, repertoires with fewer than 30,000 or more than 120,000 public chains were excluded, along with roughly 5 repertoires with anomalous nucleotide sharing. As stored in TCRdb, this immuneACCESS dataset retains in-frame rearrangements with V and J assigned. A fraction of the clones does not appear; measured against another copy, unresolved V genes explain less than half of the discrepancy, and the remainder lacks a known reason. For V, J and clone size, that table is used; D and trimming come from the DNA. For this sample the table gives around 60,000 clones, of which around 82% were detected only once. Of the sample, roughly 5.7% is held by the ten largest clones.

In total, roughly 710 healthy bone marrow donors made up the cohort. All cohort members were sampled while nominally healthy, although unrecorded immune exposures were likely present. The donor was CMV seronegative and belonged to the group of under 400 seronegative cohort members. Every donor gave a peripheral blood sample, and the peripheral blood mononuclear cells from that sample were used for TCR beta sequencing. Genomic DNA was extracted from the blood cell samples with the Qiagen DNeasy Blood Extraction Kit. Here the chain combines TRBV29-1 and TRBJ1-1, with 10 middle bases fitting TRBD1. This receptor was obtained from a male donor in good health and CMV-seronegative. Sequences were obtained from PBMCs. For the CDR3, the sequence is CSGRTGGNTEAFF. The bases are TGCAGCGGGCGGACAGGGGGGAACACTGAAGCTTTCTTT.